This TCR beta chain was identified during a study of shared clonotypes between healthy human individuals. Sequencing used immunoSEQ multiplex PCR; TCRdb keeps in-frame clones, though not all of them. The table shows roughly 2.2 million clones, with 85% to 95% occurring only once. The CDR3 sequence is 11 residues long. Germline V gene sequence: CDR1 MGHDK, CDR2 SYGVNS. V was trimmed by 7 bases and J by 8 bases, leaving 11 bases between them. Material: naive CD4+ T cells from PBMCs. As for subset: CD45RA+ positively selected. This receptor was taken from a man between 18 and 35 years old in good health. Some clones in this sample may be carry-over from other donors' samples. The rearrangement uses TRBV25-1 and TRBJ1-2; D gene uncertain. This chain's CDR3 is CASTDGRGYTF. CDR3 DNA: TGTGCCAGCACTGATGGGCGGGGCTACACCTTC.